These 25 T cell receptor beta chains share one sample of origin, sequenced in a study of T cell repertoires in cytomegalovirus infection. Each CDR3 protein is one row after TCRdb ran MiXCR on the reads. The sample lists 200,000 to 300,000 distinct CDR3 sequences, roughly 13% seen once, with roughly 8.7% in the top ten. The specimen was PBMCs. All receptors derive from a human donor in good health (CMV status not recorded). Some clones in this sample may be carry-over from other donors' samples.

This clonotype has more than one count but fewer than ten. The V and J genes are TRBV2 and TRBJ2-1; 7 bases map to TRBD2. V trimming: 7 bases; J trimming: 6 bases; junction bases outside the gene matches: 9. This CDR3 has 14 amino acids. Per germline, CDR1 SNHLY and CDR2 FYNNEI. The CDR3 loop is CASTQTLATNEQFF. The CDR3 DNA follows: TGTGCCAGCACACAAACACTAGCGACCAATGAGCAGTTCTTC. The whole variable domain, remainder taken from reference TRBV2 and TRBJ2-1, is EPEVTQTPSHQVTQMGQEVILRCVPISNHLYFYWYRQILGQKVEFLVSFYNNEISEKSEIFDDQFSVERPDGSNFTLKIRSTKLEDSAMYFCASTQTLATNEQFFGPGTRLTVL.

The chain has TRBV28 and TRBJ2-5; tentative D call: TRBD2 (6 bases). V was trimmed by 6 bases and J by 4 bases, leaving 18 bases between them. Per the germline V gene, CDR1 is MDHEN and CDR2 is SYDVKM. The CDR3 extends over 15 amino acids. CDR3 nucleotides: TGTGCCAGCAGGCCGGGACCTAGGAGGGGAGAGACCCAGTACTTC. Amino acids: CASRPGPRRGETQYF. The full variable domain, rest sourced from reference TRBV28 and TRBJ2-5, is DVKVTQSSRYLVKRTGEKVFLECVQDMDHENMFWYRQDPGLGLRLIYFSYDVKMKEKGDIPEGYSVSREKKERFSLILESASTNQTSMYLCASRPGPRRGETQYFGPGTRLLVL.

This clonotype has more than one count but fewer than ten. The gene calls are TRBV6-5 and TRBJ2-7, with a weak D call TRBD1 (5 bases). The CDR3 has 16 amino acids. CDR1 is MNHEY, CDR2 SVGAGI, per germline. With 0 bases removed from V and 1 base from J, the gap between germline ends came to 13 bases. Here the CDR3 reads CASSYSGQAFSYEQYF. CDR3 DNA: TGTGCCAGCAGTTACTCAGGACAAGCGTTTTCCTACGAGCAGTACTTC.

This clonotype occurred many times. The gene calls are TRBV7-3 and TRBJ2-1, with 11 positions matching TRBD2. The CDR3 has 16 amino acids. Losses at the gene ends were 5 bases for V and 2 bases for J; bases not matched to a gene: 5. Germline CDR1 reads SGHTA; CDR2 reads FQGTGA. As DNA, the CDR3 is TGTGCCAGCAGCCCCTCACTAGCGGGGGCCTACAATGAGCAGTTCTTC. Residues: CASSPSLAGAYNEQFF.

The chain has TRBV20-1 and TRBJ1-6; 7 bases map to TRBD1. J lost 14 bases, V lost 0 bases, and 13 bases had no gene match. The CDR3 sequence is 15 residues long. Germline CDR1 reads DFQATT; CDR2 reads SNEGSKA (reference sequence). The DNA of the CDR3 is TGCAGTGCTAGAGATCAAGGGGGCCTACCTACGGCCCTCCACTTT. Translated: CSARDQGGLPTALHF.

Only a few counts were recorded for this clonotype. This chain uses TRBV28 with TRBJ2-7; 9 positions agree with TRBD2. The CDR3 is 17 residues long. The V gene end was trimmed by 6 bases and the J gene end by 2 bases; junction bases not matched to a gene: 14. Germline V gene data show CDR1 as MDHEN and CDR2 as SYDVKM. The CDR3 region has the DNA TGTGCCAGCAGCCCCACCCGACTAGCGGAAGGGGCCTACGAGCAGTACTTC. This translates into CASSPTRLAEGAYEQYF.

This clonotype was observed at least ten times. The gene calls are TRBV5-1 and TRBJ1-5, with D possibly being TRBD1 (6 bases). The CDR3 is 15 amino acids. The germline V gene encodes CDR1 SGHRS and CDR2 YFSETQ. The V gene lost 4 bases and the J gene lost 1 base, with 12 bases spanning the gap. CDR3 nucleotides: TGCGCCAGCAGCCTAGAGGGGGGGAGCAATCAGCCCCAGCATTTT. Translation gives CASSLEGGSNQPQHF.

The chain carries TRBV2 and TRBJ2-3, with a possible D match to TRBD1 (8 bases). Germline V gene lookup returns CDR1 SNHLY and CDR2 FYNNEI. Between the trimmed V and J ends, which lost 7 bases and 3 bases, there was a span of 14 bases. The CDR3 runs 14 residues. CDR3 sequence reads: CASTTGGGTDTQYF. In DNA form, the CDR3 reads TGTGCCAGCACTACAGGGGGGGGAACAGATACGCAGTATTTT.

The rearrangement uses TRBV4-3 and TRBJ2-3; TRBD2 is a possible D gene (5 bases). V was clipped by 2 bases and J by 3 bases, with 6 bases between them. CDR1 and CDR2 (germline): LGHNA, YSLEER. CDR3 length: 13 residues. CDR3 sequence (DNA): TGCGCCAGCAGCCAAAGGAGGACAGATACGCAGTATTTT. Its protein is CASSQRRTDTQYF.

This clonotype was observed many times. V is TRBV5-8 and J is TRBJ2-1; no definite D call. Trimming took off 9 bases at V and 1 base at J, with 20 bases between the two ends. Germline CDR1 is SGHTS and CDR2 is YDEGEE. The CDR3 runs 16 residues. The CDR3 coding sequence is TGTGCCACCCAGCGCGGCTTAGACGGGTCCTACAATGAGCAGTTCTTC. This encodes CATQRGLDGSYNEQFF.

This clonotype was observed a few times. The chain combines TRBV20-1 with TRBJ2-5; D may be TRBD1 (5 bases). The germline V and J ends were trimmed by 5 bases and 2 bases, with 18 bases remaining between them. This CDR3 has 15 residues. Germline CDR1 DFQATT, CDR2 SNEGSKA (reference sequence). The CDR3 region has the DNA TGCAGTGCTGCACTCCTCGCAGGGTGGCAAGAGACCCAGTACTTC. Residues: CSAALLAGWQETQYF.

This clonotype has ten or more counts. The rearrangement joins TRBV6-6 to TRBJ1-6, with TRBD1 identical over 7 bases. V lost 5 bases, J lost 6 bases, and 10 bases stayed unmatched. CDR1 and CDR2 (germline): MNHNY, SVGAGI (reference sequence). This CDR3 has 16 amino acids. CDR3: CASSLRLGTVNSPLHF. The CDR3, as DNA: TGTGCCAGCAGTCTGAGATTGGGGACAGTTAATTCACCCCTCCACTTT.

This clonotype was seen many times. CDR3 DNA sequence: TGTGCCAGCAGCGTATCCAGGGGACACATTCAGTACTTC. It encodes CASSVSRGHIQYF. V usage is TRBV7-9 and J usage is TRBJ2-4; a weak D match, TRBD1 (6 bases). Trimming took off 5 bases at V and 8 bases at J, with 13 bases between the two ends. Germline loops: CDR1 SEHNR, CDR2 FQNEAQ (reference sequence). The CDR3 runs to 13 residues.

This clonotype was seen a handful of times. The rearrangement links TRBV27 to TRBJ2-3; the D gene is possibly TRBD1 (7 bases). Trimming took off 5 bases at V and 3 bases at J, with 21 bases between the two ends. The CDR3 contains 17 residues. Looked up from germline, CDR1 is MNHEY and CDR2 is SMNVEV (reference sequence). The CDR3 here is CASSPEGQLRLTDTQYF. The CDR3 DNA reads TGTGCCAGCAGTCCGGAGGGACAGCTACGACTGACAGATACGCAGTATTTT.

This clonotype was counted many times. This chain connects TRBV15 to TRBJ1-1; D unclear. The CDR3 sequence is 12 residues long. The germline V gene encodes CDR1 LNHNV and CDR2 YYDKDF (reference sequence). V was pared by 4 bases and J by 6 bases, with 9 bases between. The CDR3 spells CATSTGPSEAFF. CDR3 DNA: TGTGCCACCAGCACCGGACCCTCTGAAGCTTTCTTT.

This clonotype was found many times. The chain uses TRBV6-1 and TRBJ2-7; D possibly corresponds to TRBD1 (5 bases). The CDR3 is 16 amino acids. From germline, CDR1 is MNHNS and CDR2 SASEGT. Trimming left V 5 bases short and J 7 bases short, with 24 bases between. The CDR3 protein is CASSSHIAGSLREQYV. CDR3 coding DNA: TGTGCCAGCAGTTCCCATATTGCAGGGTCGTTAAGGGAGCAGTACGTC.

This clonotype occurred many times. The CDR3 nucleotides read TGTGCCAGCGGTGCCGGACAGCGAAGGATGGCGCAGTATTTT. This gives the protein CASGAGQRRMAQYF. The genes are TRBV7-2 and TRBJ2-3; D may be TRBD1 (6 bases). Trimming shortened V by 8 bases and J by 10 bases, and 22 bases separated the two germline ends. This CDR3 is built from 14 residues. Germline V gene lookup returns CDR1 SGHTA and CDR2 FQGNSA.

There are many counts of this clonotype. The gene calls are TRBV19 and TRBJ1-2; tentatively, D is TRBD1 (5 bases). CDR3 length: 16 residues. Trimming removed 4 bases from V and 2 bases from J, with 17 bases in between. CDR1 and CDR2 (germline): LNHDA, SQIVND (reference sequence). The CDR3 spells CASSTNRDLWNYGYTF. As DNA, the CDR3 is TGTGCCAGTAGTACGAACCGGGACCTATGGAACTATGGCTACACCTTC. Supplemented by reference TRBV19 and TRBJ1-2, the full variable domain reads DGGITQSPKYLFRKEGQNVTLSCEQNLNHDAMYWYRQDPGQGLRLIYYSQIVNDFQKGDIAEGYSVSREKKESFPLTVTSAQKNPTAFYLCASSTNRDLWNYGYTFGSGTRLTVV.

V usage is TRBV5-1 and J usage is TRBJ1-1; TRBD1 is a possible D gene (5 bases). The germline CDR1 and CDR2 sequences are SGHRS and YFSETQ. CDR3 size: 15 residues. V was pared by 8 bases and J by 1 base, with 18 bases between. DNA of the CDR3: TGCGCCAGTCACCCCTCCGGGACCCAGAACACTGAAGCTTTCTTT. Amino acids: CASHPSGTQNTEAFF.

This clonotype was detected a few times. V is TRBV15 and J is TRBJ2-2, with D hard to call. V lost 0 bases, J lost 5 bases, and 4 bases lay in between. There are 13 residues in the CDR3. Germline-derived CDR1 and CDR2 are LNHNV and YYDKDF (reference sequence). CDR3 sequence reads: CATSRDATGELFF. In DNA form, the CDR3 reads TGTGCCACCAGCAGAGATGCGACCGGGGAGCTGTTTTTT.

This clonotype was picked up many times. The V and J genes are TRBV7-2 and TRBJ2-7; 9 bases map to TRBD1. V lost 5 bases, J lost 0 bases, and 11 bases stayed unmatched. Germline V lookup: CDR1 SGHTA, CDR2 FQGNSA. CDR3 length equals 17 residues. CDR3 sequence: CASSPAPGQGISYEQYF. In DNA form, the CDR3 reads TGTGCCAGCAGCCCCGCTCCGGGACAGGGAATCTCCTACGAGCAGTACTTC.

This clonotype appeared many times. The chain recombines TRBV7-9 with TRBJ2-5; weak D call: TRBD1 (5 bases). The CDR3 extends over 13 amino acids. Trimming stripped 8 bases from V and 5 bases from J, with 15 bases between. Germline V CDR1 and CDR2: SEHNR, FQNEAQ (reference sequence). Written as DNA, the CDR3 is TGTGCCAGCGGACCGAGCAGGGCGGAGACCCAGTACTTC. This gives the protein CASGPSRAETQYF.

This clonotype was observed a few times. The chain combines TRBV19 with TRBJ2-5; weak D call: TRBD1 (6 bases). The CDR3 runs to 13 residues. Per germline, CDR1 LNHDA and CDR2 SQIVND (reference sequence). Trimming took off 2 bases at V and 5 bases at J, with 9 bases between the two ends. CDR3 loop: CASSISQGETQYF. CDR3 coding DNA: TGTGCCAGTAGTATATCTCAGGGGGAGACCCAGTACTTC.

Ten or more counts support this clonotype. V is TRBV7-2 and J is TRBJ2-7, with unresolved D. This CDR3 has 14 amino acids. The germline gives CDR1 SGHTA, CDR2 FQGNSA. V was trimmed by 1 base and J by 3 bases, leaving 10 bases between them. This CDR3 reads CASSLDGINYEQYF. The CDR3 DNA reads TGTGCCAGCAGCTTAGATGGGATTAACTACGAGCAGTACTTC.

The rearrangement uses TRBV11-2 and TRBJ2-2; possibly TRBD2 for D (5 bases). The length of the CDR3 is 15 residues. The V gene's germline CDR1 is SGHAT and CDR2 FQNNGV. Deletions cut 5 bases from V and 7 bases from J, with 17 bases between. CDR3 DNA sequence: TGTGCCAGCAGCGGTCGTGGGAGTGTTGGCGGGGAGCTGTTTTTT. It is translated as CASSGRGSVGGELFF.